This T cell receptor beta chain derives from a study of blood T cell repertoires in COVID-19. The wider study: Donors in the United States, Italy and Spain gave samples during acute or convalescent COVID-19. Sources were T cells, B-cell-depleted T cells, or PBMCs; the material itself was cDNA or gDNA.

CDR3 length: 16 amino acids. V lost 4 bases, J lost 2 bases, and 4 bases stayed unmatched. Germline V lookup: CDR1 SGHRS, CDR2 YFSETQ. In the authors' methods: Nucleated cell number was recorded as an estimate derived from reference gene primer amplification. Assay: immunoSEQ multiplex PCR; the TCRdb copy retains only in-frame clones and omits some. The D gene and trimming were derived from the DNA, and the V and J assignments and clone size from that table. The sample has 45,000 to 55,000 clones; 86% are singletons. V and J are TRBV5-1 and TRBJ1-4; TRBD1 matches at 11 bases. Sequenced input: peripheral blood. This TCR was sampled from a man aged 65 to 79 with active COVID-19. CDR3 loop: CASSLGTGGTNEKLFF. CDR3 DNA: TGCGCCAGCAGCCTGGGGACAGGGGGGACTAATGAAAAACTGTTTTTT.